This TCR beta chain was profiled in a study of identical twins. The ends were cut back, 5 bases at V and 3 bases at J, with 17 bases in the middle. Germline CDR1 and CDR2: DFQATT and SNEGSKA (reference sequence). CDR3 size: 15 residues. Using its own MiXCR run on the 5' RACE reads, TCRdb lists one record per CDR3 protein. The table shows 400,000 to 650,000 distinct CDR3 sequences, with about 20% occurring only once. Only a few counts were recorded for this clonotype. Another study also made use of these data, one on T cells expressing NK-cell markers.

Sequenced: CD4+ T cells sorted from blood. The chain carries TRBV20-1 and TRBJ1-3, with D possibly being TRBD1 (5 bases). The receptor was isolated from a woman aged 18 to 35 in good health. The CDR3 sequence is CSAATGPGGGNTIYF. CDR3 DNA sequence: TGCAGTGCTGCAACGGGACCCGGCGGTGGAAACACCATATATTTT.